This entry lists 15 T cell receptor beta chains sequenced from one sample in a study of T cell repertoires in cytomegalovirus infection (dated by TCRdb to the late 2010s). In the paper's terms, the treatment or condition label means: in vitro stimulation with specific CMV peptide epitopes to enrich CMV-specific T cells. The sample was run on an Illumina HiSeq 1500. TCRdb reprocessed the public reads (quality trimming at Q25 with fastp, clone calling with MiXCR) and kept in-frame beta chains. Each record represents a unique CDR3 protein, reported with the most common genes and DNA among its rows. The sample table records about 470,000 distinct CDR3 sequences; under 55% of these occur just once. The ten largest clonotypes hold roughly two fifths of the sample. Their antigen targets remain unknown. Sequencing was performed on cultured PBMCs, taken from culture after CMV antigen stimulation. These receptors were collected from a human donor in good health (CMV status not recorded). Some clones in this sample may be carry-over from other donors' samples.

This chain connects TRBV4-2 to TRBJ2-1; 7 bases align to TRBD2. The ends lost 0 bases at V and 12 bases at J; junction bases unmatched: 2. This CDR3 contains 12 residues. Germline V gene data show CDR1 as LGHNA and CDR2 as YNFKEQ. CDR3: CASSQDGGGQFF. In DNA form, the CDR3 reads TGTGCCAGCAGCCAAGACGGCGGGGGGCAGTTCTTC.

The genes are TRBV2 and TRBJ2-5; D perhaps matches TRBD2 (6 bases). This CDR3 is 17 amino acids long. Germline loops: CDR1 SNHLY, CDR2 FYNNEI. V was clipped by 4 bases and J by 1 base, with 19 bases between them. The DNA for the CDR3 is TGTGCCAGCAGTGTAATAAGGCGGGGAGGTGGCCAAGAGACCCAGTACTTC. Translation gives CASSVIRRGGGQETQYF.

This rearrangement joins TRBV5-5 to TRBJ1-2; D is unresolved. Germline CDR1 reads SGHKS; CDR2 reads YYEKEE (reference sequence). Deletions cut 0 bases from V and 4 bases from J, with 13 bases between. The CDR3 loop spans 15 amino acids. The CDR3 DNA is TGTGCCAGCAGCTTGGTGCCGGGTAAGGGCTATGGCTACACCTTC. Residues: CASSLVPGKGYGYTF.

The chain links TRBV12-3 or TRBV12-4 to TRBJ2-7; the D gene is possibly TRBD1 (5 bases). Trimming took off 6 bases at V and 6 bases at J, with 15 bases between the two ends. This CDR3 region has 13 residues. This CDR3 reads CASSWSAGSEQYF. CDR3 in DNA: TGTGCCAGCAGCTGGTCGGCAGGGTCCGAGCAGTACTTC.

This sequence joins TRBV7-2 and TRBJ2-1; TRBD2 matches at 9 bases. J was trimmed by 5 bases and V by 1 base; bases with no gene match: 9. The CDR3 consists of 17 residues. Germline-derived CDR1 and CDR2 are SGHTA and FQGNSA. The CDR3 nucleotides read TGTGCCAGCAGCTTAGAAGCGGGGGGAGCTTGGAACAATGAGCAGTTCTTC. It translates to CASSLEAGGAWNNEQFF. The full variable domain, rest sourced from reference TRBV7-2 and TRBJ2-1, is GAGVSQSPSNKVTEKGKDVELRCDPISGHTALYWYRQSLGQGLEFLIYFQGNSAPDKSGLPSDRFSAERTGGSVSTLTIQRTQQEDSAVYLCASSLEAGGAWNNEQFFGPGTRLTVL.

This rearrangement joins TRBV19 to TRBJ1-1; no clear D. The V end lost 4 bases, the J end lost 3 bases, and 15 bases lay between the germline ends. The CDR3 consists of 15 residues. Per the germline V gene, CDR1 is LNHDA and CDR2 is SQIVND (reference sequence). This CDR3 is CASSTILRVHTEAFF. As DNA, the CDR3 is TGTGCCAGTAGTACGATTCTCAGAGTACACACTGAAGCTTTCTTT.

Only a few counts were recorded for this clonotype. The gene calls are TRBV6-6 and TRBJ2-1; possibly TRBD1 for D (9 bases). This CDR3 is 13 amino acids long. V was pared by 7 bases and J by 14 bases, with 21 bases between. Germline V gene sequence: CDR1 MNHNY, CDR2 SVGAGI (reference sequence). The CDR3 loop reads CASTTGGQREKFF. The CDR3 coding sequence is TGTGCCAGCACTACAGGGGGCCAGCGGGAGAAGTTCTTC.

Only a few counts were recorded for this clonotype. The genes are TRBV12-3 or TRBV12-4 and TRBJ2-5; 12 nucleotides agree with TRBD2. The CDR3 is made up of 17 amino acids. J was trimmed by 5 bases and V by 5 bases; bases with no gene match: 12. CDR3 nucleotide sequence: TGTGCCAGCAGTCATTCGGCTAGCGGGGGGGTTCGGGAGACCCAGTACTTC. Translated, it gives CASSHSASGGVRETQYF.

This chain links TRBV7-2 with TRBJ1-2, with D maybe TRBD1 (5 bases). There are 14 residues in the CDR3. From germline, CDR1 is SGHTA and CDR2 FQGNSA. The germline V and J ends were trimmed by 5 bases and 3 bases, with 13 bases remaining between them. In DNA form, the CDR3 reads TGTGCCAGCAGCCCTACAACGGGGCACTATGGCTACACCTTC. The encoded protein is CASSPTTGHYGYTF. Full variable domain (rest looked up from reference TRBV7-2 and TRBJ1-2): GAGVSQSPSNKVTEKGKDVELRCDPISGHTALYWYRQSLGQGLEFLIYFQGNSAPDKSGLPSDRFSAERTGGSVSTLTIQRTQQEDSAVYLCASSPTTGHYGYTFGSGTRLTVV.

The rearrangement joins TRBV6-6 to TRBJ1-2; D call uncertain. Trimming pared 8 bases from V and 4 bases from J, leaving 14 bases between. The CDR3 sequence is 13 residues long. The germline CDR1 and CDR2 sequences are MNHNY and SVGAGI (reference sequence). CDR3 protein: CASRRVSTYGYTF. Written as DNA, the CDR3 is TGTGCCAGCCGCCGGGTGAGCACCTATGGCTACACCTTC.

The chain employs TRBV20-1 and TRBJ2-3; TRBD2 matches 10 bases. With V trimmed by 3 bases and J by 2 bases, 5 bases remained unmatched. Germline V CDR1 and CDR2: DFQATT, SNEGSKA (reference sequence). The CDR3 totals 15 residues. CDR3 nucleotide sequence: TGCAGTGCTAGCACTAGCGGGGCCATCACAGATACGCAGTATTTT. Amino acids: CSASTSGAITDTQYF.

This clonotype appeared a few times. DNA of the CDR3: TGTGCCAGCAGCTTGTCCGGGACGGGTGAGCAGTTCTTC. Its protein product is CASSLSGTGEQFF. The V call is TRBV5-4, the J call TRBJ2-1; D tentatively reads TRBD1 or TRBD2 (5 bases each). Germline CDR1 SGHNT, CDR2 YYREEE (reference sequence). V was clipped by 1 base and J by 9 bases, with 11 bases between them. The CDR3 runs 13 residues.

This chain joins TRBV5-4 and TRBJ1-1; D remains unclear. The CDR3 covers 15 residues. The germline CDR1 and CDR2 sequences are SGHNT and YYREEE (reference sequence). The ends were cut back, 4 bases at V and 0 bases at J, with 13 bases in the middle. CDR3 in DNA: TGTGCCAGCAGCCCTTATCTGGAGATGAACACTGAAGCTTTCTTT. Translated, it gives CASSPYLEMNTEAFF.

The chain uses TRBV27 and TRBJ2-7, with 9 bases aligning to TRBD1. This CDR3 region has 17 residues. Trimming removed 5 bases from V and 4 bases from J; junction bases left unmatched: 15. Germline CDR1 is MNHEY and CDR2 is SMNVEV (reference sequence). CDR3 amino acids: CASSPEQGALSLYEQYF. Written as DNA, the CDR3 is TGTGCCAGCAGTCCAGAACAGGGGGCCTTATCCCTTTACGAGCAGTACTTC.

The rearrangement links TRBV6-6 to TRBJ2-1; 12 bases are a match to TRBD2. This CDR3 is 14 amino acids long. CDR1 and CDR2 from the germline V gene are MNHNY and SVGAGI (reference sequence). After removal of 6 bases from V and 6 bases from J, the junction contained 3 bases not matched to a gene. CDR3 region: CASRLAGGRNEQFF. CDR3 sequence (DNA): TGTGCCAGCAGACTAGCGGGGGGACGCAATGAGCAGTTCTTC.